These 3 T cell receptor beta chains came from one sample sequenced in a study of blood T cell repertoires in COVID-19 (dated by TCRdb to the early 2020s). Libraries were made using the immunoSEQ multiplex PCR assay. TCRdb provides this immuneACCESS table in a form limited to in-frame rearrangements. Some clones are lacking; in checked studies, under half of them reflect an unresolved V gene, and why the rest are absent is not known. The sample profile shows tens of thousands of clones; 80% to 90% of them were found once. The biggest ten clones account for more than 15% of the sample. Sequencing used peripheral blood. These receptors were collected from a woman between 55 and 75 years old with COVID-19, enrolled during active disease.

The chain recombines TRBV24-1 with TRBJ2-1; TRBD2 matches 8 bases. The germline V gene encodes CDR1 KGHDR and CDR2 SFDVKD. V gave up 3 bases and J gave up 4 bases; unmatched junction bases: 7. The CDR3 spans 16 residues. CDR3 in amino acids: CATSDPRSGRYNEQFF. CDR3 coding DNA: TGTGCCACCAGTGATCCCAGGAGCGGGAGATACAATGAGCAGTTCTTC.

The V call is TRBV30, the J call TRBJ1-1; D is possibly TRBD1 (5 bases). The CDR3 runs 12 residues. Deletions cut 4 bases from V and 11 bases from J, with 17 bases between. Germline CDR1 is GTSNPN and CDR2 is SVGIG (reference sequence). CDR3 in DNA: TGTGCCTGGACCAGCCCCGGGGGGACGGCTTTCTTT. This codes for CAWTSPGGTAFF. Filled out from reference TRBV30 and TRBJ1-1, the complete variable domain reads SQTIHQWPATLVQPVGSPLSLECTVEGTSNPNLYWYRQAAGRGLQLLFYSVGIGQISSEVPQNLSASRPQDRQFILSSKKLLLSDSGFYLCAWTSPGGTAFFGQGTRLTVV.

The chain couples TRBV19 to TRBJ1-1, with 7 bases identical to TRBD1. Trimming removed 6 bases from V and 1 base from J; junction bases left unmatched: 5. The germline gives CDR1 LNHDA, CDR2 SQIVND (reference sequence). The CDR3 length is 14 residues. CDR3 DNA: TGTGCCAGTAGCTACAGGGGAGGGAACACTGAAGCTTTCTTT. It yields the protein CASSYRGGNTEAFF.